This TCR beta chain was documented in a study of vaccination and CD4 T cells after COVID-19. The CDR3 sequence is 13 residues long. Germline V gene lookup returns CDR1 SGHNT and CDR2 YYREEE (reference sequence). V was pared by 5 bases and J by 4 bases, with 12 bases between. Study outcomes and limitations: Spike mono-reactive clones accounted for 304 of the 307 vaccine-specific clones found in convalescent patients.

TCRdb used MiXCR to reprocess the PCR reads, holding one entry per CDR3 protein. The sample lists about 14,000 distinct CDR3 sequences, roughly 71% occurring once. Points on this clonotype: No antigen is known for it.

Specimen: CD4+ T cells from blood, collected after SARS-CoV-2 vaccination. This sequence originates from a human donor who had recovered from COVID-19. V is TRBV5-4 and J is TRBJ1-2, with D maybe TRBD1 (6 bases). The DNA of the CDR3 is TGTGCCAGCAGTTTCAAAGGGGGCTATGGCTACACCTTC. Translating it yields CASSFKGGYGYTF.